This T cell receptor (beta chain) was profiled in a study of PD-1 blockade in classical Hodgkin lymphoma. Study-level points and caveats: Patients newly diagnosed and complete responders had comparable baseline diversity. There remain no defined causes for the repertoire differences, which possibly reflect disease activity or prior therapy.

After autologous stem cell transplantation all patients relapsed, and prior brentuximab vedotin exposure differed between cohorts. Best responses were complete response, partial response or progressive disease. As for this clone: What it binds is not known.

TCRdb keeps only in-frame clones here, not all; method: immunoSEQ multiplex PCR. This repertoire shows 55,000 to 60,000 clones, more than 85% found once; its top ten account for roughly 10%. This sequence originates from a human donor with classical Hodgkin lymphoma. This material consisted of peripheral blood mononuclear cells (PBMCs), taken before the second cycle of nivolumab.

CDR3 coding DNA: TGTGCCAGTAAGAACGGCGGGAGCCCCAACGAGCAGTACTTC. Its translation is CASKNGGSPNEQYF. The chain uses TRBV6-5 and TRBJ2-7; 7 nucleotides line up with TRBD2. Unmatched junction bases numbered 13, after V lost 9 bases and J lost 5 bases. Germline assignment: CDR1 MNHEY and CDR2 SVGAGI. CDR3 length equals 14 residues.